This TCR beta chain was sequenced during a study of cytomegalovirus exposure and HLA in healthy donors. The assay was immunoSEQ multiplex PCR, and TCRdb's table has in-frame clones only and misses some. The sample contains 150,000 to 200,000 clones, roughly 85% of which appear only once. CDR1 and CDR2 (germline): SGHNT, YYREEE (reference sequence). The CDR3 length is 13 residues. Trimming removed 4 bases at V and 5 bases at J, with 13 bases between. This clone was recorded once. Sequencing was done on a sample of PBMCs. The sequence derives from a man aged 18 to 29 in good health and CMV-seropositive. This chain uses TRBV5-4 with TRBJ2-7; D is perhaps TRBD1 (6 bases). The CDR3 loop reads CASSADRTNEQYF. The DNA for the CDR3 is TGTGCCAGCAGCGCGGACAGAACCAACGAGCAGTACTTC.